The entry below gives a single T cell receptor (beta chain) sequence along with its context. Its antigen is not identified. The source of the sample is a study of OX40 agonist ivuxolimab in advanced cancers. Whole-study context: Patients were treated with ivuxolimab, an agonistic anti-OX40 (CD134) antibody. Partial responses were achieved by three patients, of whom one had hepatocellular carcinoma and two had cutaneous melanoma. Study outcomes and limitations: A proportion of nonresponders additionally exhibited low normalized T-cell clonal expansion.

The CDR3 extends over 16 amino acids. Germline V gene lookup returns CDR1 SGHDT and CDR2 YYEEEE. With 1 base clipped from V and 2 bases from J, the junction kept 9 bases outside the gene matches. TCRdb keeps only in-frame clones here, not all; method: immunoSEQ multiplex PCR. The data show fewer than 70,000 clones, around four fifths seen once. The specimen comprised CD4+ or CD8+ T cells sorted from blood, sampled in a trial of the OX40 agonist ivuxolimab. This sequence joins TRBV5-6 and TRBJ2-7; 7 bases agree with TRBD1. The sequence was collected from an adult with an advanced solid tumor such as melanoma, head and neck, liver or kidney cancer. CDR3 bases: TGTGCCAGCAGCTTGACGCTCCGGGACAGAGCCTACGAGCAGTACTTC. This gives the protein CASSLTLRDRAYEQYF.